This T cell receptor (beta chain) was sequenced during a study of blood T cell repertoires in COVID-19. At the level of the study: From the United States, Italy and Spain came samples of acute and convalescent COVID-19. PBMCs, B-cell-depleted T cells, or T cells provided the cDNA or gDNA that made up the material.

In the study's own analysis: Estimated nucleated cell counts came from reference gene primer amplification. Assay used: immunoSEQ multiplex PCR; TCRdb lists only in-frame clones, some missing. The DNA gave D and trimming, while V, J and clone size come from that table. The profile shows 90,000 to 150,000 clones, about 85% of them singletons. This CDR3 comprises 12 residues. The V gene's germline CDR1 is MGHDK and CDR2 SYGVNS. V was trimmed by 6 bases and J by 6 bases, leaving 6 bases between them. The rearrangement joins TRBV25-1 to TRBJ1-6; the D is unclear. The receptor was isolated from an elderly man with acute or convalescent COVID-19. The sequencing sample was made of peripheral blood. CDR3 amino acids: CASRFSNSPLHF. The CDR3 DNA is TGTGCCAGCAGGTTCAGTAATTCACCCCTCCACTTT.